This T cell receptor beta chain was profiled in a study of identical twins. The table lists this clonotype with a few counts. MiXCR, applied by TCRdb to the 5' RACE reads, yields one record per CDR3 protein. The table lists 510,000 or so distinct CDR3 sequences, nearly 15% of them singletons. Losses at the gene ends were 4 bases for V and 5 bases for J; bases not matched to a gene: 18. This CDR3 is built from 19 residues. CDR1 is MGHRA and CDR2 is YSYEKL in the germline V gene. This sample also appeared in a second study, on yellow fever vaccine responses in identical twins.

This TCR was sampled from a woman aged 18-35 years in good health. The chain recombines TRBV4-1 with TRBJ2-7, with TRBD2 matching 12 bases. The sample consisted of CD4+ T cells sorted from blood. The CDR3: CASSRGPGLAGSQVHEQYV. DNA for the CDR3: TGCGCCAGCAGCCGCGGACCGGGACTAGCGGGCAGTCAGGTCCACGAGCAGTACGTC.